The 11 T cell receptor beta chains given below trace back to one sample, sequenced in a study of OX40 agonist ivuxolimab in advanced cancers. The method was immunoSEQ multiplex PCR; TCRdb's version includes in-frame clones alone and lacks a portion of them. The table has around 80,000 clones, 87% seen once. This material consisted of CD4+ or CD8+ T cells sorted from blood, taken in a trial of the OX40 agonist ivuxolimab. The source is an adult with an advanced solid tumor such as melanoma, head and neck, liver or kidney cancer.

This clone was seen a single time. J is TRBJ2-3 and V is TRBV9; D not certain. V lost 3 bases and J lost 2, with 13 bases in between. CDR3 length: 15 residues. Germline CDR1 is SGDLS and CDR2 is YYNGEE. The CDR3 coding sequence is TGTGCCAGCAGCGCCAGGTGGGAAAACACAGATACGCAGTATTTT. This codes for CASSARWENTDTQYF.

The gene calls are TRBV7-2 and TRBJ1-5; D is uncertain. Trimming cost V 5 bases and J 6 bases, with 11 bases left between them. The CDR3 spans 13 residues. Germline assignment: CDR1 SGHTA and CDR2 FQGNSA. In DNA form, the CDR3 reads TGTGCCAGCAGCCCCGACTGGGGTCAGCCCCAGCATTTT. Its translation is CASSPDWGQPQHF.

CDR3 DNA: TGTGCCAGCAGTTTTAGGGCAGTTGAAGCTTTCTTT. Translated, it gives CASSFRAVEAFF. The V gene is TRBV28, the J gene TRBJ1-1; no clear D. Germline values: CDR1 MDHEN, CDR2 SYDVKM. There are 12 residues in the CDR3. Trimming pared 3 bases from V and 7 bases from J, leaving 9 bases between.

The chain has TRBV6-5 and TRBJ1-1; 7 bases agree with TRBD1. CDR1 and CDR2 from the germline V gene are MNHEY and SVGAGI. This CDR3 comprises 15 residues. J was trimmed by 5 bases and V by 2 bases; bases with no gene match: 8. CDR3 DNA: TGTGCCAGCAGTTACACAGACAGGGTAGCGACTGAAGCTTTCTTT. Translating gives CASSYTDRVATEAFF.

The J gene is TRBJ2-1, the V gene TRBV9, with TRBD2 matching over 12 bases. The V and J ends lost 0 bases and 7 bases, in that order; junction bases with no gene match: 8. This CDR3 is built from 17 residues. In germline, CDR1 is SGDLS, CDR2 YYNGEE. The CDR3 DNA reads as TGTGCCAGCAGCGTAGTTGGGTCTAGCGGGAGGGCTAATGAGCAGTTCTTC. This translates into CASSVVGSSGRANEQFF.

The chain is built from TRBV5-4 and TRBJ2-5; D is unclear. The CDR3 totals 15 residues. Trimming removed 3 bases from V and 0 bases from J, with 12 bases in between. The germline gives CDR1 SGHNT, CDR2 YYREEE (reference sequence). This chain's CDR3 is CASSWTWAYQETQYF. The CDR3 DNA sequence: TGTGCCAGCAGCTGGACGTGGGCGTACCAAGAGACCCAGTACTTC. Full variable domain (remainder filled in from reference TRBV5-4 and TRBJ2-5): ETGVTQSPTHLIKTRGQQVTLRCSSQSGHNTVSWYQQALGQGPQFIFQYYREEENGRGNFPPRFSGLQFPNYSSELNVNALELDDSALYLCASSWTWAYQETQYFGPGTRLLVL.

V and J are TRBV27 and TRBJ1-2; D unresolved. The CDR3 has 14 amino acids. Germline assignment: CDR1 MNHEY and CDR2 SMNVEV (reference sequence). The V gene lost 6 bases and the J gene lost 4 bases, with 15 bases spanning the gap. The DNA of the CDR3 is TGTGCCAGCAGGTCACAGACGGGGATCTATGGCTACACCTTC. Its translation: CASRSQTGIYGYTF.

The V gene is TRBV2, the J gene TRBJ2-7; the D gene could be TRBD1 or TRBD2 (5 bases each). Germline values: CDR1 SNHLY, CDR2 FYNNEI. The V end lost 5 bases, the J end lost 2 bases, and 10 bases lay between the germline ends. CDR3 size: 13 residues. CDR3 nucleotides: TGTGCCAGCAGTTTGAGGGGAGCCTACGAGCAGTACTTC. Amino acids: CASSLRGAYEQYF.

This rearrangement joins TRBV2 to TRBJ2-5; TRBD2 aligns across 9 bases. CDR3 size: 15 residues. The V gene end was trimmed by 4 bases and the J gene end by 1 base; junction bases not matched to a gene: 4. Germline V CDR1 and CDR2: SNHLY, FYNNEI. CDR3 amino acids: CASSGGSGGQETQYF. CDR3 DNA: TGTGCCAGCAGTGGGGGTAGCGGGGGCCAAGAGACCCAGTACTTC. The full variable domain, completed using reference TRBV2 and TRBJ2-5, is EPEVTQTPSHQVTQMGQEVILRCVPISNHLYFYWYRQILGQKVEFLVSFYNNEISEKSEIFDDQFSVERPDGSNFTLKIRSTKLEDSAMYFCASSGGSGGQETQYFGPGTRLLVL.

This clone has a handful of counts. The rearrangement links TRBV21-1 to TRBJ2-3; no DNA check was done on the table's D call, TRBD1. TRBV21-1 is a recognized pseudogene. CDR3 size: 17 residues. This CDR3 reads CASSNYDRDRVRDTQYF. The CDR3 DNA follows: TGTGCCAGCAGCAATTATGACCGGGACAGGGTCCGAGATACGCAGTATTTT.

The CDR3 protein is CASTPGLANNEQFF. The DNA of the CDR3 is TGTGCCAGCACCCCGGGACTAGCGAACAATGAGCAGTTCTTC. V gene TRBV2 combines with J gene TRBJ2-1; 10 bases fit TRBD2. V trimming: 7 bases; J trimming: 5 bases; junction bases outside the gene matches: 5. Germline values: CDR1 SNHLY, CDR2 FYNNEI. The CDR3 sequence is 14 residues long. The complete variable domain, with remaining parts taken from reference TRBV2 and TRBJ2-1, reads EPEVTQTPSHQVTQMGQEVILRCVPISNHLYFYWYRQILGQKVEFLVSFYNNEISEKSEIFDDQFSVERPDGSNFTLKIRSTKLEDSAMYFCASTPGLANNEQFFGPGTRLTVL.